This passage covers 10 T cell receptor beta chains from one sample sequenced in a study of blood T cell repertoires in COVID-19. Measured with immunoSEQ multiplex PCR; TCRdb has only the in-frame clones, and not every one. This table holds about 270,000 clones, approximately 77% found once. Sequencing was done on a sample of peripheral blood. All receptors derive from a woman aged 18-29 years with acute or convalescent COVID-19.

This chain links TRBV5-1 with TRBJ2-1, with 10 positions matching TRBD2. V shed 4 bases and J 5 bases; nucleotides not matched to a gene: 6. Germline V lookup: CDR1 SGHRS, CDR2 YFSETQ. The CDR3 has 15 amino acids. Here the CDR3 reads CASSRGTSADNEQFF. The DNA of the CDR3 is TGCGCCAGCAGCCGGGGGACTAGCGCTGACAATGAGCAGTTCTTC.

The rearrangement joins TRBV6-1 to TRBJ1-5; D uncertain. Trimming stripped 2 bases from V and 5 bases from J, with 13 bases between. The CDR3 totals 15 residues. Germline CDR1 reads MNHNS; CDR2 reads SASEGT. CDR3 residues: CASSELGVSDQPQHF. The CDR3 DNA reads as TGTGCCAGCAGTGAACTGGGAGTATCCGATCAGCCCCAGCATTTT.

The chain is built from TRBV11-2 and TRBJ1-6, with TRBD1 matching 7 bases. The V gene end was trimmed by 7 bases and the J gene end by 13 bases; junction bases not matched to a gene: 10. This CDR3 region has 13 residues. Germline V CDR1 and CDR2: SGHAT, FQNNGV. CDR3 bases: TGTGCCAGCACGAGACAGGGCGAGCCGCCCCTCCACTTT. Its translation is CASTRQGEPPLHF.

V is TRBV11-2 and J is TRBJ2-3; 14 nucleotides line up with TRBD2. The trim removed 5 bases at V and 4 bases at J, leaving 5 bases unmatched. The CDR3 has 16 amino acids. From germline, CDR1 is SGHAT and CDR2 FQNNGV. In DNA form, the CDR3 reads TGTGCCAGCAGCCGCGGACTAGCGGGAGGCTCAGATACGCAGTATTTT. Residues: CASSRGLAGGSDTQYF.

This rearrangement joins TRBV10-3 to TRBJ1-2, with TRBD1 matching over 7 bases. This CDR3 region has 12 residues. Per germline, CDR1 ENHRY and CDR2 SYGVKD. With 5 bases clipped from V and 3 bases from J, the junction kept 0 bases outside the gene matches. This CDR3 is CAISTGDYGYTF. The CDR3, as DNA: TGTGCCATCAGTACAGGGGACTATGGCTACACCTTC.

This chain connects TRBV7-8 to TRBJ1-1; D is unclear. The germline gives CDR1 SGHVS, CDR2 FQNEAQ. This CDR3 is 14 amino acids long. Deletions cut 3 bases from V and 0 bases from J, with 8 bases between. The DNA of the CDR3 is TGTGCCAGCAGCTTCGCGGAATTGAACACTGAAGCTTTCTTT. This translates into CASSFAELNTEAFF. Full variable domain (remainder filled in from reference TRBV7-8 and TRBJ1-1): GAGVSQSPRYKVAKRGQDVALRCDPISGHVSLFWYQQALGQGPEFLTYFQNEAQLDKSGLPSDRFFAERPEGSVSTLKIQRTQQEDSAVYLCASSFAELNTEAFFGQGTRLTVV.

CDR3: CASSWARLAGSTDTQYF. The CDR3 DNA reads TGCGCCAGCAGCTGGGCCAGACTAGCGGGTAGCACAGATACGCAGTATTTT. The chain uses TRBV5-1 and TRBJ2-3, with 10 bases fitting TRBD2. V lost 3 bases to trimming and J lost 0 bases; unmatched junction nucleotides: 7. CDR1 is SGHRS, CDR2 YFSETQ, per germline. This CDR3 has 17 amino acids.

The V and J genes are TRBV15 and TRBJ2-4; D is uncertain. The CDR3 loop spans 13 amino acids. Looked up from germline, CDR1 is LNHNV and CDR2 is YYDKDF (reference sequence). Trimming took 0 bases from V and 7 from J, leaving 7 bases between them. CDR3 amino acids: CATSRERRNIQYF. In nucleotides, the CDR3 is TGTGCCACCAGCAGAGAGAGGCGGAACATTCAGTACTTC.

The chain is built from TRBV6-2 or TRBV6-3 and TRBJ1-5; perhaps TRBD1 as D (5 bases). This CDR3 contains 19 residues. The V end lost 0 bases, the J end lost 2 bases, and 20 bases lay between the germline ends. Germline loops: CDR1 MNHEY, CDR2 SVGEGT. Here the CDR3 DNA reads TGTGCCAGCAGTTACTCGAGTTCAACGGGCCGCAGGGGCAATCAGCCCCAGCATTTT. Its protein is CASSYSSSTGRRGNQPQHF.

This sequence joins TRBV6-4 and TRBJ2-2, with 9 bases lining up with TRBD1. CDR3 length equals 14 residues. The germline V gene encodes CDR1 MRHNA and CDR2 SNTAGT. CDR3 DNA sequence: TGTGAAGGAGAGGGACAGGGGAACACCGGGGAGCTGTTTTTT. Amino acid sequence: CEGEGQGNTGELFF.